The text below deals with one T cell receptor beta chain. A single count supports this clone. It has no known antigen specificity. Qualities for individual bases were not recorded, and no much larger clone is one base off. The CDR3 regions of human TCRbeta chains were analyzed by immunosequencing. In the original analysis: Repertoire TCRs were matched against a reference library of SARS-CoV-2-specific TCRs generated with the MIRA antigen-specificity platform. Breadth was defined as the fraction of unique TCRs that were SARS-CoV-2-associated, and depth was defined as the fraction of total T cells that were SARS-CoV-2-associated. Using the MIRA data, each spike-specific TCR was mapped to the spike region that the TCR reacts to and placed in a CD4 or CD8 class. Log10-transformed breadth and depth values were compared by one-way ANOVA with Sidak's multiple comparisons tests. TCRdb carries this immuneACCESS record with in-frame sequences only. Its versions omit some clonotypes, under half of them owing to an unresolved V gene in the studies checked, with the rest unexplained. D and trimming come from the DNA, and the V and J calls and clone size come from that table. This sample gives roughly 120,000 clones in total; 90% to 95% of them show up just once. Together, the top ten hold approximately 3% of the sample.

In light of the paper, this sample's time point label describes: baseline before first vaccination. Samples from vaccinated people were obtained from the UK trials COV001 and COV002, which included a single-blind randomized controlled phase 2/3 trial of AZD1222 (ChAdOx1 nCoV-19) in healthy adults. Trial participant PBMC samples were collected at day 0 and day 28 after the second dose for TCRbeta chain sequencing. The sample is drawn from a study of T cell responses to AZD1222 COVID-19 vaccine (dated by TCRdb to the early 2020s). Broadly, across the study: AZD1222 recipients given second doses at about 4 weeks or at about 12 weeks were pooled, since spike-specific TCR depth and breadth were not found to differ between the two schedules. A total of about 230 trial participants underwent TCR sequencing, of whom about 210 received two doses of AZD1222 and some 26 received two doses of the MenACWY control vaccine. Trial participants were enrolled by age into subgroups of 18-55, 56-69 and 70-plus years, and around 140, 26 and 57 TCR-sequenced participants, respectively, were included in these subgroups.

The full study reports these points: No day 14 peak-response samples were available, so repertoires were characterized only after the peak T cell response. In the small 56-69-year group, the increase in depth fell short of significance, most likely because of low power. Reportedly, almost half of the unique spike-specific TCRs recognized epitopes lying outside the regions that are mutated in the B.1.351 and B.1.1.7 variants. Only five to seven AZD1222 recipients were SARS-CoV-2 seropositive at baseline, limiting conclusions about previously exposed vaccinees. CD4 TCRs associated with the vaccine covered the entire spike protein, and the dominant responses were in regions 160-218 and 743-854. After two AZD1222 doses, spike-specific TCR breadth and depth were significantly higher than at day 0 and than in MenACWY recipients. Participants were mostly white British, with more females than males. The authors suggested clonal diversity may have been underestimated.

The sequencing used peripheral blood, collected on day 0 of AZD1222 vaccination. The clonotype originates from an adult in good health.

The CDR3 region has the sequence CASSVSAAANRYEQYF. The bases are TGTGCCAGCAGCGTATCGGCCGCAGCCAACAGATACGAGCAGTACTTC. The sequence is built from TRBV9 and TRBJ2-7; no confident D gene assignment can be made. Based on the germline V gene, the CDR1 and CDR2 sequences are SGDLS and YYNGEE. The CDR3 measures 16 amino acids from cysteine to phenylalanine. Of the read, only the CDR3 DNA is kept; its 48 bases are in frame from base 1. V sheds 1 base and J sheds 4 bases, leaving 18 bases between their ends.